This T cell receptor (beta chain) is from a study of blood T cells in healthy people across ages. Study results and caveats: Strong correlation linked observed beta diversity and percent naive T cells. A greater number of naive CD4+ cells and higher diversity distinguished long-lived donors from aged donors.

As to this clonotype: As yet, its antigen is unknown.

PBMCs numbering at least 6.5 million were isolated per sample. This CDR3 spans 16 amino acids. Trimming stripped 5 bases from V and 6 bases from J, with 21 bases between. Germline V gene lookup returns CDR1 LGHDT and CDR2 YNNKEL (reference sequence). Primed by a sample-barcoded 5' primer and a J-beta primer mix, a second PCR proceeded for about 7 to 11 cycles. TCRdb recomputed calls from the 5' RACE reads with MiXCR, one row per CDR3 protein. The table lists about 780,000 distinct CDR3 sequences, about half of them singletons. J is TRBJ2-3 and V is TRBV3-1, with D unclear. The sequencing input was blood. The receptor's source is an elderly man in good health. Here the CDR3 reads CASSAVEGPYTDTQYF. The CDR3, as DNA: TGTGCCAGCAGCGCTGTGGAAGGGCCGTATACCGATACGCAGTATTTT.